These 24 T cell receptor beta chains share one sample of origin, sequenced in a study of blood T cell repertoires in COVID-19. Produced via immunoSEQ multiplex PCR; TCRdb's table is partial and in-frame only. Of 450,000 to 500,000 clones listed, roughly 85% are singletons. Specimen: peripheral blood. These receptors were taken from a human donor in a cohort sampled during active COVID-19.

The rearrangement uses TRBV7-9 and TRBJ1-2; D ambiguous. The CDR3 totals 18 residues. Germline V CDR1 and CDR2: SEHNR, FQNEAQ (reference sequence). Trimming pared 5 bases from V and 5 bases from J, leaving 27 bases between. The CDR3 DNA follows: TGTGCCAGCAGCCCCGGAGGCGGAGTGTCAGGACTAACTTATGGCTACACCTTC. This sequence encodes CASSPGGGVSGLTYGYTF.

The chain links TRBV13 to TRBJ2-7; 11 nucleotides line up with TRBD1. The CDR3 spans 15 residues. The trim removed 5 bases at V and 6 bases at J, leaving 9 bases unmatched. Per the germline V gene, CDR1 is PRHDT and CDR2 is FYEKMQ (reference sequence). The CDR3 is CASSPIRDRGFEQYF. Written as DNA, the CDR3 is TGTGCCAGCAGCCCGATCCGGGACAGGGGGTTCGAGCAGTACTTC.

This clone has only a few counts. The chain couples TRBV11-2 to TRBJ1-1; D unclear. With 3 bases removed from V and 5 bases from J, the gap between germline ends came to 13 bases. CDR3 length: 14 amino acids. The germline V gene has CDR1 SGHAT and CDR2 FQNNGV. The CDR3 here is CASSFSQAGTEAFF. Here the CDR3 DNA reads TGTGCCAGCAGCTTTAGCCAGGCGGGGACTGAAGCTTTCTTT.

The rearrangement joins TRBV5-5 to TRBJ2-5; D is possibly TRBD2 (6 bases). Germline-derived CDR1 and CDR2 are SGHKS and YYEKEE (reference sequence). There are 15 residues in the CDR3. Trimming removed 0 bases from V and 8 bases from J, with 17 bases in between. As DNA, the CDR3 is TGTGCCAGCAGCTTGGGATCCACCGGAGGGCAAACCCAGTACTTC. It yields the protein CASSLGSTGGQTQYF. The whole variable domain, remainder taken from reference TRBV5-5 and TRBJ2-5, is DAGVTQSPTHLIKTRGQQVTLRCSPISGHKSVSWYQQVLGQGPQFIFQYYEKEERGRGNFPDRFSARQFPNYSSELNVNALLLGDSALYLCASSLGSTGGQTQYFGPGTRLLVL.

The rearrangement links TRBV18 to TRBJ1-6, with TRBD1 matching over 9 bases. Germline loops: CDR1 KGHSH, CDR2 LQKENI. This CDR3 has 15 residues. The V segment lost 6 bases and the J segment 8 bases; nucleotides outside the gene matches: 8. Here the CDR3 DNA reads TGTGCCAGCTCTCGAAACAGGGGGCTTGATTCACCCCTCCACTTT. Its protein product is CASSRNRGLDSPLHF.

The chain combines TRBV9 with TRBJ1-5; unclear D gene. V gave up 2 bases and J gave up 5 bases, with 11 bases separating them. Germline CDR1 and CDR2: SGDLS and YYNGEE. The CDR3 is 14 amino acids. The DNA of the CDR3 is TGTGCCAGCAGCGTGGCCCACGGGGATCAGCCCCAGCATTTT. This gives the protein CASSVAHGDQPQHF.

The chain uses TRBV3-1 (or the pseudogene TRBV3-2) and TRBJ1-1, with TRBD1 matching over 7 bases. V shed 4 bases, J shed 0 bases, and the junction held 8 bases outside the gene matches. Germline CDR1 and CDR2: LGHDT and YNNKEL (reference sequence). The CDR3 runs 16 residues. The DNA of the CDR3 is TGTGCCAGCAGCCCCCGGGACAGAGCCATGAACACTGAAGCTTTCTTT. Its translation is CASSPRDRAMNTEAFF.

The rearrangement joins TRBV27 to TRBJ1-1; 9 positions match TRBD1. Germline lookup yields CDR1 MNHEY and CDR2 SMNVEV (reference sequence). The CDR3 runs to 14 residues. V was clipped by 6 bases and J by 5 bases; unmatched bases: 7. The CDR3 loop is CASRLQGAMTEAFF. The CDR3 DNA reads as TGTGCCAGCAGGCTACAGGGGGCGATGACTGAAGCTTTCTTT.

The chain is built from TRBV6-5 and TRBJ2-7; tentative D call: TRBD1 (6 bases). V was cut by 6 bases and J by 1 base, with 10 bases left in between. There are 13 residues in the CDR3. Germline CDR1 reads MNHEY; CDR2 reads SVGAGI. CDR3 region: CASRRGQSYEQYF. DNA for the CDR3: TGTGCCAGCAGACGTGGACAGTCCTACGAGCAGTACTTC.

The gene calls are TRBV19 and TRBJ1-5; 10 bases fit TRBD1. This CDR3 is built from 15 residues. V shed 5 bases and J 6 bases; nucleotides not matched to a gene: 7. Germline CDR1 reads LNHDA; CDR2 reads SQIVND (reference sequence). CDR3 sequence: CASSSWTGGGQPQHF. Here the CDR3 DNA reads TGTGCCAGTAGTTCGTGGACAGGGGGTGGTCAGCCCCAGCATTTT.

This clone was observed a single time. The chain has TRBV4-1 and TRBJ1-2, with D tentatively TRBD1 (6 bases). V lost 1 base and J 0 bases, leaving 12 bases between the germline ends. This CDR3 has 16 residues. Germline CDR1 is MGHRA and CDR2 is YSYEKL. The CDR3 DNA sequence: TGCGCCAGCAGCCAAGGGGAACAGGGCCCTAACTATGGCTACACCTTC. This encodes CASSQGEQGPNYGYTF.

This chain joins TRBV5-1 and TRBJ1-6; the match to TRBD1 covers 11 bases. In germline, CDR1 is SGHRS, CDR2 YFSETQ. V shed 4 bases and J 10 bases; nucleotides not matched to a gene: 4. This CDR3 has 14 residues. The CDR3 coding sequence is TGCGCCAGCAGCCGGACAGGGGGCAACTCACCCCTCCACTTT. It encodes CASSRTGGNSPLHF.

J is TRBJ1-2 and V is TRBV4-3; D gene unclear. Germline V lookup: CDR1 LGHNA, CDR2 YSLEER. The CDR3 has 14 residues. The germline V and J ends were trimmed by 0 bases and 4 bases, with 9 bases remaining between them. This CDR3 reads CASSQDKGVYGYTF. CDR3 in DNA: TGCGCCAGCAGCCAAGATAAAGGAGTCTATGGCTACACCTTC.

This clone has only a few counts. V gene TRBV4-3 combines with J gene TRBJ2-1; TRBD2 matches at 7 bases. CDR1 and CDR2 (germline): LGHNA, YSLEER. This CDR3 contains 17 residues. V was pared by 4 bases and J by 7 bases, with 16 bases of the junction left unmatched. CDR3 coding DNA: TGCGCCAGCAGCCCAACGTGGGGGGAGGGCCCGGGAAATGAGCAGTTCTTC. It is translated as CASSPTWGEGPGNEQFF.

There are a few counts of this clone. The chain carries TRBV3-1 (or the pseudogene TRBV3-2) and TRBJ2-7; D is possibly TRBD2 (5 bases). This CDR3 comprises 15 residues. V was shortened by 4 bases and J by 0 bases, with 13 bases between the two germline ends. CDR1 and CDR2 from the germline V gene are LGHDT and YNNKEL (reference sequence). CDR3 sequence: CASSLSGSSSYEQYF. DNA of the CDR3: TGTGCCAGCAGCCTATCGGGGTCGAGCTCCTACGAGCAGTACTTC.

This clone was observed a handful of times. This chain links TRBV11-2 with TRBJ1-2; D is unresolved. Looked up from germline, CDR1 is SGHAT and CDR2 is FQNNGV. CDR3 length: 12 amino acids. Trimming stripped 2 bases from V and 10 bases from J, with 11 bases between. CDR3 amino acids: CASSLQRADYTF. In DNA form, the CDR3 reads TGTGCCAGCAGCTTACAGCGGGCCGACTACACCTTC.

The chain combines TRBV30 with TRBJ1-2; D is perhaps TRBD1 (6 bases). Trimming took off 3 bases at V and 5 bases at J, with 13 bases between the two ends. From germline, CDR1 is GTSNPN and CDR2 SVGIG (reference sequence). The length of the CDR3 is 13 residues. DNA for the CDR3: TGTGCCTGGAGCTTTACAGGGCTTTATGGCTACACCTTC. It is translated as CAWSFTGLYGYTF.

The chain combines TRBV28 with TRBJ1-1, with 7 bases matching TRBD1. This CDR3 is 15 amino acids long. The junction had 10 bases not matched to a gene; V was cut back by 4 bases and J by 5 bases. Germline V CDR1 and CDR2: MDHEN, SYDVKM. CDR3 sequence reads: CASSSRQGSRTEAFF. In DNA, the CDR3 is TGTGCCAGCAGTTCCCGACAGGGTTCTCGGACTGAAGCTTTCTTT.

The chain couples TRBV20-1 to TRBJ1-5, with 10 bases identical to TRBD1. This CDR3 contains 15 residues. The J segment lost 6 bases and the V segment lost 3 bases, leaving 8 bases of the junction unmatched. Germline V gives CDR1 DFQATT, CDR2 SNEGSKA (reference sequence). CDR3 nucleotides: TGCAGTGCTAGTGCCCGGGACAGGGGTTCTCAGCCCCAGCATTTT. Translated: CSASARDRGSQPQHF.

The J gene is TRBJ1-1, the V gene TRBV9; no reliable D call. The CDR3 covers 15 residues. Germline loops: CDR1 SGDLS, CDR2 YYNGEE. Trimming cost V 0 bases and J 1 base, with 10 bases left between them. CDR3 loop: CASSVVSIPNTEAFF. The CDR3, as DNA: TGTGCCAGCAGCGTAGTGAGCATCCCGAACACTGAAGCTTTCTTT.

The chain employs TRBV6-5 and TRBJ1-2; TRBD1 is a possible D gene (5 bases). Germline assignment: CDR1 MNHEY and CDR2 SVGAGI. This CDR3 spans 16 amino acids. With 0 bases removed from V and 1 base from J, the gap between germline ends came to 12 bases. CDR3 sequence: CASSYSSGGSNYGYTF. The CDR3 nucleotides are TGTGCCAGCAGTTACTCTTCGGGGGGAAGTAACTATGGCTACACCTTC.

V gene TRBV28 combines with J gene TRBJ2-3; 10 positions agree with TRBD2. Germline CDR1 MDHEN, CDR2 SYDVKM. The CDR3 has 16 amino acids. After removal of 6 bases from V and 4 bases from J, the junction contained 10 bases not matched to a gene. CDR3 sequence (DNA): TGTGCCAGCAGCATTCTAGCGGGAGAGAGTCCAGATACGCAGTATTTT. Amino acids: CASSILAGESPDTQYF.

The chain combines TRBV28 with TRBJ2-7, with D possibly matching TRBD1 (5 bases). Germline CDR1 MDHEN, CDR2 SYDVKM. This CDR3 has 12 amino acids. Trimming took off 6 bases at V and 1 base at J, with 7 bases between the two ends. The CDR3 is CASRSGSYEQYF. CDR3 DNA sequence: TGTGCCAGCAGGTCAGGGTCCTACGAGCAGTACTTC.

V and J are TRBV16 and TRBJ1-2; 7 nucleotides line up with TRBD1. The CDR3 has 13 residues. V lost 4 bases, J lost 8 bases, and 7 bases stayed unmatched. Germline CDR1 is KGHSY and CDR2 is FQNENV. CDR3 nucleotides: TGTGCCAGCAGCCCTAAGACAGGGTACGGCTACACCTTC. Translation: CASSPKTGYGYTF.